This T cell receptor (beta chain) was captured in a study of control samples from healthy donors and cancer patients. V was pared by 3 bases and J by 1 base, with 13 bases between. The CDR3 length is 15 residues. Germline V gene data show CDR1 as LNHDA and CDR2 as SQIVND (reference sequence). Only in-frame clones appear in the TCRdb table, and some are missing; sequencing was by immunoSEQ multiplex PCR. The table shows 100,000 to 120,000 clones, with roughly 88% occurring only once. The sequence came from a woman aged 55 to 70 with lung cancer. Input material: PBMCs. The chain uses TRBV19 and TRBJ2-7; the D is unclear. The CDR3 here is CASSISLESSYEQYF. Here the CDR3 DNA reads TGTGCCAGTAGTATTTCCCTGGAGTCTTCCTACGAGCAGTACTTC.